Following are 19 T cell receptor beta chains from one sample sequenced in a study of blood T cells in healthy people across ages. A second PCR of 7 to 11 cycles used a sample-barcoded 5' primer and a J-beta primer mix. MiXCR was run by TCRdb on the 5' RACE reads, yielding one entry per CDR3 protein. The sample lists about 670,000 distinct CDR3 sequences, 45% to 60% occurring once. Sequenced input: blood. Receptors were obtained from a woman aged 80 or older in good health.

The chain links TRBV3-1 to TRBJ2-1; the match to TRBD2 covers 11 bases. The J call may be wrong; the DNA end is better matched by TRBJ2-7. The germline V gene encodes CDR1 LGHDT and CDR2 YNNKEL (reference sequence). The CDR3 sequence is 16 residues long. This chain's CDR3 is CASSPGLAVNYNEQYF. CDR3 nucleotide sequence: TGTGCCAGCAGCCCGGGACTAGCGGTGAACTACAATGAGCAGTACTTC.

The chain has TRBV25-1 and TRBJ1-2; D possibly corresponds to TRBD1 (5 bases). The CDR3 runs 15 residues. Germline values: CDR1 MGHDK, CDR2 SYGVNS. The ends were cut back, 0 bases at V and 8 bases at J, with 16 bases in the middle. CDR3 in amino acids: CASSEYGSRVEGYTF. The CDR3 DNA reads TGTGCCAGCAGTGAATACGGGAGCAGGGTCGAAGGCTACACCTTC.

This chain links TRBV6-6 with TRBJ2-6; D call uncertain. Trimming removed 2 bases at V and 4 bases at J, with 6 bases between. The CDR3 spans 14 residues. The V gene's germline CDR1 is MNHNY and CDR2 SVGAGI (reference sequence). The CDR3 region has the DNA TGTGCCAGCAGTTACGCAGTCGGGGCCAACGTCCTGACTTTC. Amino acid sequence: CASSYAVGANVLTF.

The chain joins TRBV18 to TRBJ2-5; maybe TRBD1 (6 bases). V was pared by 6 bases and J by 4 bases, with 12 bases between. CDR3 length: 13 amino acids. Germline assignment: CDR1 KGHSH and CDR2 LQKENI. The CDR3 nucleotides are TGTGCCAGCTCCGGGACAAAAGGAGAGACCCAGTACTTC. This codes for CASSGTKGETQYF.

Note on this clonotype: Just one base apart from a much larger clone, this may be a read error. This sequence joins TRBV14 and TRBJ2-5; D is ambiguous. The CDR3 extends over 15 amino acids. Looked up from germline, CDR1 is SGHDN and CDR2 is FVKESK. The CDR3 is CASNQDGGELGTQYF. The CDR3 nucleotides read TGTGCCAGCAACCAAGATGGCGGTGAATTGGGGACCCAGTACTTC.

V usage is TRBV7-2 and J usage is TRBJ1-6, with D unclear. The germline CDR1 and CDR2 sequences are SGHTA and FQGNSA. Trimming stripped 5 bases from V and 6 bases from J, with 11 bases between. The CDR3 sequence is 14 residues long. CDR3: CASSSEGPNSPLHF. Written as DNA, the CDR3 is TGTGCCAGCAGCAGCGAGGGTCCTAATTCACCCCTCCACTTT.

The chain employs TRBV27 and TRBJ2-7, with D perhaps matching TRBD1 or TRBD2 (5 bases each). The DNA end is a closer match to TRBJ2-4, so the J assignment may be wrong. This CDR3 comprises 13 residues. CDR1 and CDR2 from the germline V gene are MNHEY and SMNVEV (reference sequence). This CDR3 is CASSWGSGNIQYF. In DNA, the CDR3 is TGTGCCAGCAGTTGGGGGAGTGGGAACATTCAGTACTTC.

The rearrangement uses TRBV9 and TRBJ2-1; 7 bases fit TRBD1. CDR1 SGDLS and CDR2 YYNGEE come from the germline V gene. The CDR3 consists of 17 residues. V lost 3 bases, J lost 4 bases, and 13 bases stayed unmatched. CDR3 sequence reads: CASSETGATYPYNEQFF. The CDR3 region has the DNA TGTGCCAGCAGCGAAACAGGGGCGACCTACCCTTACAATGAGCAGTTCTTC.

This rearrangement joins TRBV13 to TRBJ2-1; 7 bases are a match to TRBD1. V gave up 5 bases and J gave up 9 bases; unmatched junction bases: 10. The CDR3 totals 14 residues. Germline CDR1 is PRHDT and CDR2 is FYEKMQ (reference sequence). The chain's CDR3 is CASSDRQGWVEQFF. The DNA of the CDR3 is TGTGCCAGCAGCGATCGACAGGGTTGGGTTGAGCAGTTCTTC.

V and J are TRBV5-6 and TRBJ2-3; 9 positions agree with TRBD2. The V and J ends lost 4 bases and 4 bases, in that order; junction bases with no gene match: 7. The CDR3 contains 15 residues. Germline CDR1 reads SGHDT; CDR2 reads YYEEEE. CDR3 sequence (DNA): TGTGCCAGCAGCCTAGAGCGGGGGGTCGCAGATACGCAGTATTTT. This encodes CASSLERGVADTQYF.

This clonotype was recorded at least ten times. The rearrangement uses TRBV27 and TRBJ2-5; D tentatively fits TRBD1 or TRBD2 (5 bases each). This CDR3 has 15 amino acids. Germline CDR1 and CDR2: MNHEY and SMNVEV (reference sequence). V shed 3 bases and J shed 0 bases, with 11 bases lying between them. CDR3 DNA: TGTGCCAGCAGTTTTTGGGGGAGAGACCAAGAGACCCAGTACTTC. Amino acid sequence: CASSFWGRDQETQYF.

The chain employs TRBV7-3 and TRBJ1-1, with a tentative D call TRBD1 (5 bases). Trimming took off 3 bases at V and 6 bases at J, with 11 bases between the two ends. CDR3 length equals 13 residues. Germline-derived CDR1 and CDR2 are SGHTA and FQGTGA. DNA of the CDR3: TGTGCCAGCAGCTTTACAGGAGGGGCTGAAGCTTTCTTT. This encodes CASSFTGGAEAFF.

J is TRBJ1-5 and V is TRBV5-6; D unclear. The CDR3 length is 16 residues. The germline gives CDR1 SGHDT, CDR2 YYEEEE. Trimming removed 1 base at V and 0 bases at J, with 11 bases between. DNA of the CDR3: TGTGCCAGCAGCTTGAGGAGGAGTTATAGCAATCAGCCCCAGCATTTT. It is translated as CASSLRRSYSNQPQHF.

As concerns this clonotype: This may arise from a read error, as a much more abundant clone is one base away. The chain carries TRBV28 and TRBJ2-3; D call uncertain. This CDR3 has 15 amino acids. Germline V gives CDR1 MDHEN, CDR2 SYDVKM. The CDR3 is CASSPPTGGTATQYF. The CDR3 nucleotides read TGTGCCAGCAGTCCCCCAACGGGCGGCACAGCTACGCAGTATTTT.

This chain links TRBV10-3 with TRBJ1-6; D remains ambiguous. This CDR3 is 15 amino acids long. Trimming took 2 bases from V and 2 from J, leaving 7 bases between them. CDR1 is ENHRY, CDR2 SYGVKD, per germline. CDR3 DNA sequence: TGTGCCATCAGTGAGCTTCCGGCCTATAATTCACCCCTCCACTTT. Translation gives CAISELPAYNSPLHF.

With regard to this clonotype: A read error may explain this, as a much larger clone is one base away. The V and J genes are TRBV5-1 and TRBJ2-1; possible D gene TRBD2, 6 bases. Trimming shortened V by 7 bases and J by 10 bases, and 18 bases separated the two germline ends. The CDR3 is made up of 13 amino acids. Looked up from germline, CDR1 is SGHRS and CDR2 is YFSETQ. DNA of the CDR3: TGCGCCAGCGCACCAGCGGGTATCTACGAGCAGTTCTTC. Protein sequence: CASAPAGIYEQFF. The entire variable domain, with the rest obtained from reference TRBV5-1 and TRBJ2-1, is as follows: KAGVTQTPRYLIKTRGQQVTLSCSPISGHRSVSWYQQTPGQGLQFLFEYFSETQRNKGNFPGRFSGRQFSNSRSEMNVSTLELGDSALYLCASAPAGIYEQFFGPGTRLTVL.

This rearrangement joins TRBV7-7 to TRBJ2-3; D may be TRBD2 (6 bases). The CDR3 runs 15 residues. Trimming removed 1 base at V and 5 bases at J, with 13 bases between. The V gene's germline CDR1 is SSHAT and CDR2 FNYEAQ (reference sequence). The CDR3 loop reads CASSLGREVIDTQYF. The CDR3 DNA follows: TGTGCCAGCAGCTTAGGCAGGGAGGTAATAGATACGCAGTATTTT. Supplemented by reference TRBV7-7 and TRBJ2-3, the full variable domain reads GAGVSQSPRYKVTKRGQDVTLRCDPISSHATLYWYQQALGQGPEFLTYFNYEAQPDKSGLPSDRFSAERPEGSISTLTIQRTEQRDSAMYRCASSLGREVIDTQYFGPGTRLTVL.

The chain links TRBV10-3 to TRBJ2-5; 13 bases are a match to TRBD2. CDR3 length: 15 amino acids. The V segment lost 7 bases and the J segment 3 bases; nucleotides outside the gene matches: 5. Germline-derived CDR1 and CDR2 are ENHRY and SYGVKD. The DNA of the CDR3 is TGTGCCATCAAAGCTGGACTAGCGGGGGAAGAGACCCAGTACTTC. It specifies CAIKAGLAGEETQYF.

To note about this clonotype: This may be a read error: a much more frequent sequence differs by one nucleotide. The chain links TRBV7-9 to TRBJ2-1, with 10 bases fitting TRBD2. The V gene's germline CDR1 is SEHNR and CDR2 FQNEAQ (reference sequence). The CDR3 extends over 16 amino acids. Losses at the gene ends were 5 bases for V and 5 bases for J; bases not matched to a gene: 9. CDR3 sequence (DNA): TGTGCCAGCAGCCCTGGTAGCGGGAGGCTCCACAATGAGCAGTTCTTC. Translation: CASSPGSGRLHNEQFF.